A selection of T cell receptor beta chains follows, all from one sample in a study of blood T cell repertoires in COVID-19. The data were produced by immunoSEQ multiplex PCR, yet TCRdb's version contains in-frame clones alone and is incomplete. The sample holds approximately 83,000 clones, about 76% seen once. Source material: peripheral blood. These receptors came from an elderly woman with acute or convalescent COVID-19. CDR3s include the opening cysteine and the closing phenylalanine or tryptophan. The D gene is left open where the match is weak. Not every row has a clone size; where given, it reads once, few, many or a size class.

TRBV9,-,-,TRBJ1-2,CASSVSNRNYGYTF,TGTGCCAGCAGCGTATCTAACCGAAACTATGGCTACACCTTC
TRBV6-2/TRBV6-3,-,-,TRBJ2-7,CASSYPLRLARGVYEQYF,TGTGCCAGCAGTTACCCCCTACGGTTGGCTCGGGGAGTTTACGAGCAGTACTTC
TRBV28,few,TRBD1,TRBJ1-2,CASSSGQGTYGYTF,TGTGCCAGCAGTTCGGGACAGGGTACCTATGGCTACACCTTC
TRBV20-1,-,-,TRBJ1-5,CSASDPLSNQPQHF,TGCAGTGCTAGTGACCCCCTTAGCAATCAGCCCCAGCATTTT
TRBV5-1,-,TRBD2,TRBJ2-3,CASRTSGQASTDTQYF,TGCGCCAGCAGAACTAGCGGGCAGGCTAGCACAGATACGCAGTATTTT
TRBV7-2,-,-,TRBJ2-3,CASSLVGPDTQYF,TGTGCCAGCAGCTTAGTGGGGCCAGATACGCAGTATTTT
TRBV30,-,-,TRBJ1-5,CAWSGVLGEAQHF,TGTGCCTGGAGTGGCGTTCTCGGGGAGGCCCAGCATTTT
TRBV5-1,-,TRBD1,TRBJ2-7,CASSLSGTERSEQYF,TGCGCCAGCAGCTTGTCCGGGACAGAACGATCCGAGCAGTACTTC
TRBV10-3,-,-,TRBJ2-1,CAIKAMVQDEQFF,TGTGCCATCAAGGCAATGGTCCAGGATGAGCAGTTCTTC
TRBV5-6,few,TRBD1,TRBJ1-5,CASSSRDRGNQPQHF,TGTGCCAGCAGCTCTCGGGACAGGGGCAATCAGCCCCAGCATTTT
TRBV7-9,few,TRBD1,TRBJ1-3,CASSAGPQGAASGNTIYF,TGTGCCAGCAGCGCAGGCCCCCAGGGGGCAGCTTCAGGAAACACCATATATTTT
TRBV25-1,-,TRBD2,TRBJ2-7,CASSDRTSGIVDEQYF,TGTGCCAGCAGTGATCGGACTAGCGGGATAGTCGACGAGCAGTACTTC
TRBV11-2,-,TRBD1,TRBJ2-7,CASSPRTGQYEQYF,TGTGCCAGCAGCCCACGGACGGGACAGTACGAGCAGTACTTC
TRBV6-4,few,-,TRBJ1-1,CASSPQGTTEAFF,TGTGCCAGCAGTCCTCAGGGGACCACTGAAGCTTTCTTT
TRBV28,-,-,TRBJ2-1,CASSRATRTFYNEQFF,TGTGCCAGCAGTCGGGCGACTCGGACTTTCTACAATGAGCAGTTCTTC
TRBV5-1,few,TRBD2,TRBJ2-1,CASSVTLAGAYNEQFF,TGCGCCAGCAGCGTCACACTAGCGGGGGCCTACAATGAGCAGTTCTTC
TRBV27,many,-,TRBJ1-2,CASSFRESDYGYTF,TGTGCCAGCAGTTTTCGGGAGTCGGACTATGGCTACACCTTC
TRBV28,-,TRBD2,TRBJ2-7,CASSLSSGTLYF,TGTGCCAGCAGTTTATCGAGCGGGACGCTGTACTTC
TRBV6-1,-,TRBD1,TRBJ1-6,CASENSGDSFLHF,TGTGCCAGCGAAAACTCGGGGGACAGTTTTCTCCACTTT
TRBV9,-,TRBD2,TRBJ2-4,CASSVSSGGHIQYF,TGTGCCAGCAGCGTAAGTAGCGGGGGCCACATTCAGTACTTC
TRBV6-1,few,TRBD2,TRBJ2-5,CASSEALLAGGRETQYF,TGTGCCAGCAGTGAAGCATTGCTAGCGGGGGGTAGGGAGACCCAGTACTTC
TRBV7-9,-,-,TRBJ2-3,CASSLGVGVDTQYF,TGTGCCAGCAGCTTAGGGGTAGGGGTGGATACGCAGTATTTT
TRBV11-2,-,-,TRBJ2-6,CVSSTRRGSGANVLTF,TGTGTCAGCAGTACCCGGAGGGGTTCTGGGGCCAACGTCCTGACTTTC
TRBV27,few,TRBD1,TRBJ1-2,CASSSTTGHYGYTF,TGTGCCAGCAGTTCTACGACAGGGCACTATGGCTACACCTTC
TRBV4-1,-,-,TRBJ1-5,CASSRGESSNQPQHF,TGCGCCAGCAGCCGAGGAGAGAGTAGCAATCAGCCCCAGCATTTT
TRBV30,-,-,TRBJ2-7,CAWSLQVPPYEQYF,TGTGCCTGGAGTCTCCAGGTTCCTCCCTACGAGCAGTACTTC
TRBV18,few,-,TRBJ1-6,CASSPVYSYNSPLHF,TGTGCCAGCTCACCAGTGTACTCCTATAATTCACCCCTCCACTTT
TRBV7-2,-,-,TRBJ2-5,CASRPVRDKETQYF,TGTGCCAGCAGACCGGTCCGGGACAAAGAGACCCAGTACTTC
TRBV7-9,-,-,TRBJ1-1,CASSLEGSDEAFF,TGTGCCAGCAGCTTAGAGGGGTCGGATGAAGCTTTCTTT
TRBV7-9,-,-,TRBJ1-6,CASSQYGGDSYNSPLHF,TGTGCCAGCAGCCAATACGGCGGAGACTCCTATAATTCACCCCTCCACTTT
TRBV9,-,TRBD2,TRBJ2-3,CASSAHTSGGIDTQYF,TGTGCCAGCAGCGCCCACACTAGCGGGGGGATCGATACGCAGTATTTT
TRBV9,-,TRBD2,TRBJ2-7,CASSNSGGAYEQYF,TGTGCCAGCAGCAATAGCGGGGGGGCCTACGAGCAGTACTTC
TRBV9,-,-,TRBJ2-1,CASSVWGVSYNEQFF,TGTGCCAGCAGCGTGTGGGGGGTCTCCTACAATGAGCAGTTCTTC
TRBV12-5,few,-,TRBJ1-4,CASGWRTEGNEKLFF,TGTGCTAGTGGTTGGCGGACGGAGGGGAATGAAAAACTGTTTTTT
TRBV9,-,TRBD2,TRBJ2-1,CASSVIPGTSSYNEQFF,TGTGCCAGCAGCGTAATCCCCGGGACTAGCTCCTACAATGAGCAGTTCTTC
TRBV7-8,-,TRBD1,TRBJ1-2,CASSLLGTGNYGYTF,TGTGCCAGCAGCTTATTGGGGACAGGAAACTATGGCTACACCTTC
TRBV30,-,TRBD1,TRBJ1-2,CAWRVPGTGSYTF,TGTGCCTGGAGAGTTCCGGGGACAGGTTCTTACACCTTC
TRBV6-5,-,TRBD1,TRBJ1-1,CASSYSDRGNTEAFF,TGTGCCAGCAGTTACTCGGACAGGGGCAACACTGAAGCTTTCTTT
TRBV28,-,TRBD1,TRBJ2-5,CASSSGQGKGTQYF,TGTGCCAGCAGTTCGGGACAGGGGAAAGGGACCCAGTACTTC
TRBV5-1,few,-,TRBJ2-5,CATSLSEGEETQYF,TGCGCCACCAGTCTCTCTGAGGGGGAAGAGACCCAGTACTTC
TRBV6-2/TRBV6-3,medium-sized,TRBD1,TRBJ2-7,CASSLSQGFYEQYF,TGTGCCAGCAGTCTCTCACAGGGGTTCTACGAGCAGTACTTC
TRBV7-2,-,TRBD1,TRBJ1-1,CASSKPARDRTNTEAFF,TGTGCCAGCAGTAAACCAGCTCGGGACAGGACTAACACTGAAGCTTTCTTT
TRBV18,-,-,TRBJ1-5,CASSPQDSSNQPQHF,TGTGCCAGCTCACCACAGGACTCGAGCAATCAGCCCCAGCATTTT
TRBV18,-,-,TRBJ2-3,CASSPLVGIGNPDTQYF,TGTGCCAGCTCACCCTTGGTGGGAATCGGGAACCCAGATACGCAGTATTTT
TRBV6-5,-,-,TRBJ1-4,CASSYSGQAEKLFF,TGTGCCAGCAGTTACTCGGGCCAAGCTGAAAAACTGTTTTTT
TRBV5-1,few,TRBD1,TRBJ1-1,CASSLMTGANTEAFF,TGCGCCAGCAGCTTGATGACAGGGGCGAACACTGAAGCTTTCTTT
TRBV27,-,-,TRBJ1-1,CASSPPGLRAFF,TGTGCCAGCAGTCCGCCCGGCCTGAGGGCTTTCTTT
TRBV6-1,-,-,TRBJ2-1,CASSEIYSSYNEQFF,TGTGCCAGCAGTGAAATATACAGCTCCTACAATGAGCAGTTCTTC
TRBV12-3/TRBV12-4,-,-,TRBJ1-2,CASSFNRVYGYTF,TGTGCCAGCAGTTTTAACAGAGTCTATGGCTACACCTTC